What follows are 10 T cell receptor beta chains derived from one specimen sequenced in a study of T cells in Graves' hyperthyroidism and ophthalmopathy. TCR beta CDR3 region amplification was performed from RNA transcripts. Carried out on the TCR CDR3, a first-round RT-PCR used the HTBI primer set. TCRdb itself ran the multiplex PCR reads through MiXCR, one entry per CDR3 protein. Counted here are more than 300,000 distinct CDR3 sequences, approximately 15% occurring once; the ten biggest clones make up under 30%. Sequencing used blood. Source of these receptors: a woman in her thirties with Graves' hyperthyroidism.

The gene calls are TRBV28 and TRBJ2-7, with 8 bases aligning to TRBD1. V shed 1 base, J shed 4 bases, and the junction held 9 bases outside the gene matches. Looked up from germline, CDR1 is MDHEN and CDR2 is SYDVKM. CDR3 length: 16 residues. The CDR3, as DNA: TGTGCCAGCAGTTTATACCCAGGACAGGGTAGTTACGAGCAGTACTTC. This translates into CASSLYPGQGSYEQYF.

This clonotype has a count of ten or more. The chain carries TRBV11-2 and TRBJ2-7, with 9 bases matching TRBD1. The trim removed 0 bases at V and 6 bases at J, leaving 12 bases unmatched. Looked up from germline, CDR1 is SGHAT and CDR2 is FQNNGV. CDR3 length equals 17 residues. CDR3 region: CASSLDGGQGLGSEQYF. The DNA for the CDR3 is TGTGCCAGCAGCTTAGACGGGGGACAGGGCTTGGGATCCGAGCAGTACTTC.

This clonotype came up many times. This chain links TRBV3-1 with TRBJ2-1; D is possibly TRBD1 (6 bases). The germline V gene encodes CDR1 LGHDT and CDR2 YNNKEL (reference sequence). V was trimmed by 4 bases and J by 10 bases, leaving 11 bases between them. The CDR3 sequence is 12 residues long. The CDR3 is CASSPQGSEQFF. The CDR3 DNA sequence: TGTGCCAGCAGCCCTCAGGGGAGCGAGCAGTTCTTC.

The V call is TRBV2, the J call TRBJ2-7; 8 bases line up with TRBD1. The V segment lost 6 bases and the J segment 6 bases; nucleotides outside the gene matches: 7. The CDR3 length is 13 residues. Germline V gene data show CDR1 as SNHLY and CDR2 as FYNNEI. The CDR3 coding sequence is TGTGCCAGCAGCCCGGACAGGGTGTTCGAGCAGTACTTC. It is translated as CASSPDRVFEQYF.

This clonotype was seen ten or more times. This chain links TRBV13 with TRBJ2-7; 7 positions match TRBD1. J gave up 4 bases and V 3 bases, and 3 bases lay outside the gene matches. The CDR3 consists of 13 residues. Germline V gives CDR1 PRHDT, CDR2 FYEKMQ (reference sequence). The CDR3 DNA is TGTGCCAGCAGCTTCGAACAGGGGTACGAGCAGTACTTC. Translating gives CASSFEQGYEQYF.

This clonotype has a handful of counts. The chain recombines TRBV5-1 with TRBJ1-1, with 7 bases that match TRBD1. The CDR3 is 13 residues long. J gave up 4 bases and V 4 bases, and 4 bases lay outside the gene matches. The germline CDR1 and CDR2 sequences are SGHRS and YFSETQ. As DNA, the CDR3 is TGCGCCAGCAGCCCGGGGACAGTCACTGAAGCTTTCTTT. Protein product: CASSPGTVTEAFF.

J is TRBJ1-5 and V is TRBV19; D unclear. Trimming stripped 10 bases from V and 5 bases from J, with 15 bases between. The CDR3 spans 13 residues. Germline V gene data show CDR1 as LNHDA and CDR2 as SQIVND (reference sequence). In DNA, the CDR3 is TGTGCCACGTCTCCCCGGCCCGATCAGCCCCAGCATTTT. This sequence encodes CATSPRPDQPQHF.

The chain carries TRBV30 and TRBJ2-7; a possible D gene is TRBD2 (5 bases). This CDR3 has 16 amino acids. Per germline, CDR1 GTSNPN and CDR2 SVGIG (reference sequence). Trimming left V 1 base short and J 7 bases short, with 23 bases between. CDR3 region: CAWSGPGKGFGGEQYF. CDR3 sequence (DNA): TGTGCCTGGAGTGGCCCGGGGAAGGGATTTGGTGGGGAGCAGTACTTC.

This clonotype was detected many times. The chain carries TRBV29-1 and TRBJ2-1; D remains ambiguous. Germline lookup yields CDR1 SQVTM and CDR2 ANQGSEA. The germline V and J ends were trimmed by 3 bases and 4 bases, with 16 bases remaining between them. This CDR3 spans 15 amino acids. Here the CDR3 reads CSVDLNRQAYNEQFF. The DNA of the CDR3 is TGCAGCGTTGACTTGAACCGGCAGGCTTACAATGAGCAGTTCTTC.

The rearrangement uses TRBV4-1 and TRBJ2-2; D is ambiguous. The CDR3 has 14 residues. Trimming removed 4 bases from V and 7 bases from J, with 13 bases in between. Germline CDR1 and CDR2: MGHRA and YSYEKL. CDR3 region: CASSPFSRVGELFF. CDR3 bases: TGCGCCAGCAGCCCATTTTCCCGGGTCGGGGAGCTGTTTTTT.